The 16 T cell receptor beta chains below all came from one sample that was sequenced in a study of early T cells in non-severe SARS-CoV-2 infection. MiXCR, run by TCRdb on the 5' RACE reads, gives a single entry per CDR3 protein. The profile covers about 22,000 distinct CDR3 sequences, with over 4% appearing a single time and about 4% taken by the ten largest. Sequencing was done on a sample of whole blood. These receptors all come from an adult who was a healthcare worker with PCR-confirmed SARS-CoV-2 infection or an uninfected control (not recorded which).

This clonotype was seen at least ten times. The J gene is TRBJ2-7, the V gene TRBV5-6; D might be TRBD1 (5 bases). The CDR3 totals 13 residues. With 3 bases removed from V and 1 base from J, the gap between germline ends came to 8 bases. Germline V lookup: CDR1 SGHDT, CDR2 YYEEEE. CDR3 sequence (DNA): TGTGCCAGCAGCTCCGACAGTTCCTACGAGCAGTACTTC. Translated: CASSSDSSYEQYF.

This clonotype was detected only a few times. V is TRBV28 and J is TRBJ2-4, with 9 nucleotides matching TRBD1. Germline CDR1 and CDR2: MDHEN and SYDVKM. CDR3 size: 16 residues. J was trimmed by 5 bases and V by 3 bases; bases with no gene match: 8. The CDR3 region has the DNA TGTGCCAGCAGTTTTATTACAGGGGGCGCGGAAAACATTCAGTACTTC. It is translated as CASSFITGGAENIQYF.

This clonotype appeared a few times. This rearrangement joins TRBV10-1 to TRBJ2-1, with TRBD2 as a possible D gene (6 bases). Trimming left V 5 bases short and J 12 bases short, with 17 bases between. Germline assignment: CDR1 WNHNN and CDR2 SYGVQD (reference sequence). CDR3 length equals 13 residues. The CDR3 here is CASSTSGNGGQFF. In DNA form, the CDR3 reads TGCGCCAGCAGTACCTCAGGCAACGGGGGGCAGTTCTTC.

This clonotype was picked up a small number of times. The J gene is TRBJ2-1, the V gene TRBV6-6; TRBD1 agrees at 10 bases. Losses at the gene ends were 0 bases for V and 6 bases for J; bases not matched to a gene: 8. The CDR3 extends over 17 amino acids. Germline CDR1 and CDR2: MNHNY and SVGAGI (reference sequence). CDR3 sequence: CASSYSGTGDLTNEQFF. CDR3 DNA: TGTGCCAGCAGTTACTCGGGGACAGGGGATTTAACCAATGAGCAGTTCTTC.

V is TRBV28 and J is TRBJ2-5, with 7 bases lining up with TRBD1. Germline V gene lookup returns CDR1 MDHEN and CDR2 SYDVKM. The CDR3 consists of 16 residues. Trimming cost V 5 bases and J 1 base; bases outside gene matches: 10. The CDR3 region is CASSHMKTGSQETQYF. The CDR3 coding sequence is TGTGCCAGCAGTCACATGAAGACAGGGAGCCAAGAGACCCAGTACTTC.

This clonotype is medium-sized by share. The CDR3 here is CASSPGSDEQYF. The CDR3 coding sequence is TGTGCCAGCTCACCAGGGTCTGACGAGCAGTACTTC. V and J are TRBV18 and TRBJ2-7; D remains ambiguous. The CDR3 has 12 amino acids. The V gene lost 2 bases and the J gene lost 5 bases, with 7 bases spanning the gap. The germline V gene has CDR1 KGHSH and CDR2 LQKENI.

This clonotype was recorded many times. This rearrangement joins TRBV6-6 to TRBJ2-1, with D possibly matching TRBD1 (6 bases). Trimming left V 6 bases short and J 5 bases short, with 11 bases between. Per the germline V gene, CDR1 is MNHNY and CDR2 is SVGAGI (reference sequence). There are 13 residues in the CDR3. CDR3 protein: CASRPGHNNEQFF. CDR3 sequence (DNA): TGTGCCAGCAGGCCGGGACACAACAATGAGCAGTTCTTC.

This clonotype was found a few times. The CDR3 protein is CASSPGTGYRSPLHF. The CDR3 region has the DNA TGTGCCAGCAGTCCAGGGACAGGGTATCGTTCACCCCTCCACTTT. V gene TRBV28 combines with J gene TRBJ1-6; 9 nucleotides agree with TRBD1. CDR1 and CDR2 from the germline V gene are MDHEN and SYDVKM. Trimming cost V 5 bases and J 9 bases; bases outside gene matches: 8. This CDR3 is 15 amino acids long.

This clonotype was counted many times. The V gene is TRBV11-2, the J gene TRBJ2-3, with 7 bases aligning to TRBD2. The CDR3 loop spans 12 amino acids. The germline CDR1 and CDR2 sequences are SGHAT and FQNNGV. Trimming cost V 1 base and J 10 bases; bases outside gene matches: 2. CDR3 bases: TGTGCCAGCAGCTTAGGGGAGGGGTCGCAGTATTTT. It specifies CASSLGEGSQYF.

This clonotype appeared many times. This chain connects TRBV6-5 to TRBJ1-3; D is uncertain. V lost 6 bases and J lost 0, with 6 bases in between. CDR3 length equals 13 residues. In germline, CDR1 is MNHEY, CDR2 SVGAGI. The CDR3 loop reads CASRGYSGNTIYF. For the CDR3, the DNA is TGTGCCAGCAGAGGTTACTCTGGAAACACCATATATTTT.

This clonotype was recorded many times. This rearrangement joins TRBV9 to TRBJ2-7, with 10 positions matching TRBD2. This CDR3 is 16 amino acids long. V lost 4 bases and J lost 7; bases outside the gene matches: 14. Germline CDR1 SGDLS, CDR2 YYNGEE. The CDR3 loop reads CASSRDGTSAPSEQYF. The CDR3 coding sequence is TGTGCCAGCAGCCGGGACGGGACTAGCGCCCCGAGTGAGCAGTACTTC.

Many counts were recorded for this clonotype. This chain connects TRBV18 to TRBJ1-3, with 7 bases matching TRBD1. The V gene's germline CDR1 is KGHSH and CDR2 LQKENI. The CDR3 has 16 amino acids. V was clipped by 4 bases and J by 2 bases; unmatched bases: 8. This CDR3 reads CASSLSPTGTGNTIYF. As DNA, the CDR3 is TGTGCCAGCTCACTTTCCCCGACAGGGACTGGAAACACCATATATTTT.

This clonotype came up many times. The gene calls are TRBV6-5 and TRBJ2-7, with 10 bases matching TRBD1. The CDR3 is 15 amino acids. V gave up 2 bases and J gave up 3 bases; unmatched junction bases: 4. Per germline, CDR1 MNHEY and CDR2 SVGAGI. The CDR3 reads CASSYRDRGSYEQYF. DNA of the CDR3: TGTGCCAGCAGTTACCGGGACAGGGGTAGCTACGAGCAGTACTTC.

This clonotype has a count of ten or more. The chain carries TRBV29-1 and TRBJ2-3; D possibly matches TRBD1 or TRBD2 (5 bases each). Trimming removed 5 bases at V and 2 bases at J, with 14 bases between. Germline CDR1 is SQVTM and CDR2 is ANQGSEA. There are 14 residues in the CDR3. CDR3 bases: TGCAGCGTTAGGGACGGACCGATCACAGATACGCAGTATTTT. Protein: CSVRDGPITDTQYF.

This clonotype was seen ten or more times. This chain uses TRBV11-2 with TRBJ2-3, with a weak D call TRBD1 (5 bases). V lost 0 bases and J lost 2, with 9 bases in between. This CDR3 is built from 15 residues. The germline V gene encodes CDR1 SGHAT and CDR2 FQNNGV. In nucleotides, the CDR3 is TGTGCCAGCAGCTTAGAAAGCAGGGACACAGATACGCAGTATTTT. Translation gives CASSLESRDTDTQYF. The full variable domain, its missing parts supplied by reference TRBV11-2 and TRBJ2-3, is EAGVAQSPRYKIIEKRQSVAFWCNPISGHATLYWYQQILGQGPKLLIQFQNNGVVDDSQLPKDRFSAERLKGVDSTLKIQPAKLEDSAVYLCASSLESRDTDTQYFGPGTRLTVL.

This clonotype showed up many times. A read error may account for a junction end that differs from germline. This chain joins TRBV7-2 and TRBJ2-4; 9 bases match TRBD2. CDR1 is SGHTA, CDR2 FQGNSA, per germline. This CDR3 is built from 16 residues. As DNA, the CDR3 is TGTCCCAGCAGCTTACTTGCGGGGGGGCCCGGAAACATTCAGTACTTC. This codes for CPSSLLAGGPGNIQYF.